The next 14 T cell receptor beta chains were all read from a single sample in a study of control samples from healthy donors and cancer patients. Produced via immunoSEQ multiplex PCR; TCRdb's table is partial and in-frame only. The repertoire holds 110,000 to 150,000 clones, with around 94% as singletons. The sample taken for sequencing was PBMCs. These receptors all stem from a man aged 60-69 years with colorectal cancer.

This chain connects TRBV6-2 or TRBV6-3 to TRBJ2-5; 11 bases line up with TRBD1. V trimming: 2 bases; J trimming: 5 bases; junction bases outside the gene matches: 10. CDR3 length equals 17 residues. Germline CDR1 and CDR2: MNHEY and SVGEGT. CDR3 protein: CASSYTWGQGGSETQYF. CDR3 coding DNA: TGTGCCAGCAGTTACACGTGGGGACAGGGGGGCAGTGAGACCCAGTACTTC.

The gene calls are TRBV30 and TRBJ2-7, with 9 bases aligning to TRBD2. V lost 2 bases to trimming and J lost 7 bases; unmatched junction nucleotides: 9. The CDR3 has 14 amino acids. Per the germline V gene, CDR1 is GTSNPN and CDR2 is SVGIG (reference sequence). This CDR3 reads CAWSFSGGLREQYF. As DNA, the CDR3 is TGTGCCTGGAGTTTTAGCGGGGGCCTACGTGAGCAGTACTTC.

V is TRBV29-1 and J is TRBJ1-2, with a weak D call TRBD1 (5 bases). Trimming removed 6 bases from V and 5 bases from J, with 19 bases in between. CDR1 and CDR2 (germline): SQVTM, ANQGSEA. This CDR3 has 14 residues. Written as DNA, the CDR3 is TGCAGCGTCAACCTGGCCAGGGAGGCGTATGGCTACACCTTC. Its translation is CSVNLAREAYGYTF.

This chain joins TRBV11-2 and TRBJ1-3; D may be TRBD1 (6 bases). The CDR3 spans 17 residues. Germline CDR1 and CDR2: SGHAT and FQNNGV. Trimming shortened V by 5 bases and J by 2 bases, and 19 bases separated the two germline ends. The chain's CDR3 is CASSPVGTGLTGNTIYF. Written as DNA, the CDR3 is TGTGCCAGCAGCCCAGTCGGAACAGGGCTAACTGGAAACACCATATATTTT. Filled out from reference TRBV11-2 and TRBJ1-3, the complete variable domain reads EAGVAQSPRYKIIEKRQSVAFWCNPISGHATLYWYQQILGQGPKLLIQFQNNGVVDDSQLPKDRFSAERLKGVDSTLKIQPAKLEDSAVYLCASSPVGTGLTGNTIYFGEGSWLTVV.

This chain links TRBV3-1 (or the pseudogene TRBV3-2) with TRBJ2-7; no clear D. Trimming removed 3 bases at V and 3 bases at J, with 3 bases between. The CDR3 loop spans 11 amino acids. Germline assignment: CDR1 LGHDT and CDR2 YNNKEL (reference sequence). Written as DNA, the CDR3 is TGTGCCAGCAGCCAGAACTACGAGCAGTACTTC. It is translated as CASSQNYEQYF.

The chain is built from TRBV19 and TRBJ1-5, with D perhaps TRBD1 (5 bases). V lost 7 bases and J 1 base, leaving 14 bases between the germline ends. The CDR3 totals 15 residues. Looked up from germline, CDR1 is LNHDA and CDR2 is SQIVND (reference sequence). CDR3 bases: TGTGCCAGTAAGTCAACCCCAGGGAGCAATCAGCCCCAGCATTTT. This codes for CASKSTPGSNQPQHF.

V and J are TRBV5-1 and TRBJ2-3; 8 bases map to TRBD1. V lost 3 bases, J lost 1 base, and 1 base stayed unmatched. This CDR3 has 14 amino acids. Germline assignment: CDR1 SGHRS and CDR2 YFSETQ. CDR3 bases: TGCGCCAGCAGCTCGACAGGGGGCACAGATACGCAGTATTTT. This translates into CASSSTGGTDTQYF.

CDR3 amino acids: CASSRLQGNGYSNQPQHF. DNA of the CDR3: TGTGCCAGCAGTCGTTTACAGGGAAACGGGTATAGCAATCAGCCCCAGCATTTT. This rearrangement joins TRBV5-8 to TRBJ1-5; D may be TRBD1 (6 bases). Germline V CDR1 and CDR2: SGHTS, YDEGEE. CDR3 length: 18 residues. V was pared by 5 bases and J by 0 bases, with 21 bases between.

The V and J genes are TRBV12-3 or TRBV12-4 and TRBJ1-5; 7 bases map to TRBD1. V shed 10 bases and J 3 bases; nucleotides not matched to a gene: 6. The CDR3 length is 13 residues. The CDR3 here is CATRQGLNQPQHF. CDR3 nucleotide sequence: TGTGCCACCCGACAGGGCCTCAATCAGCCCCAGCATTTT.

This chain joins TRBV4-1 and TRBJ2-7; maybe TRBD2 (5 bases). The CDR3 spans 16 residues. With 0 bases removed from V and 1 base from J, the gap between germline ends came to 13 bases. The V gene's germline CDR1 is MGHRA and CDR2 YSYEKL. The CDR3: CASSQEEAVRSYEQYF. CDR3 in DNA: TGCGCCAGCAGCCAAGAAGAAGCGGTCAGGTCCTACGAGCAGTACTTC.

J is TRBJ1-2 and V is TRBV11-2; D possibly corresponds to TRBD1 (6 bases). The ends were cut back, 2 bases at V and 2 bases at J, with 9 bases in the middle. This CDR3 comprises 14 residues. Germline assignment: CDR1 SGHAT and CDR2 FQNNGV. The CDR3 DNA reads TGTGCCAGCAGCTTATACCAGGGGAACTATGGCTACACCTTC. Translating gives CASSLYQGNYGYTF.

The rearrangement joins TRBV30 to TRBJ1-1; no clear D gene. Trimming left V 0 bases short and J 7 bases short, with 9 bases between. Germline lookup yields CDR1 GTSNPN and CDR2 SVGIG (reference sequence). This CDR3 has 12 residues. CDR3 amino acids: CAWSVHQNEAFF. For the CDR3, the DNA is TGTGCCTGGAGTGTACACCAGAATGAAGCTTTCTTT.

The chain uses TRBV27 and TRBJ1-2, with D tentatively TRBD1 (6 bases). The CDR3 loop spans 14 amino acids. Germline CDR1 reads MNHEY; CDR2 reads SMNVEV (reference sequence). Deletions cut 8 bases from V and 0 bases from J, with 13 bases between. CDR3 region: CASGGLLTNYGYTF. As DNA, the CDR3 is TGTGCCAGCGGGGGGCTACTCACTAACTATGGCTACACCTTC.

The chain couples TRBV19 to TRBJ1-5; the D is unclear. Germline loops: CDR1 LNHDA, CDR2 SQIVND (reference sequence). There are 15 residues in the CDR3. Trimming shortened V by 1 base and J by 4 bases, and 11 bases separated the two germline ends. CDR3 sequence reads: CASSIGWQINQPQHF. In DNA, the CDR3 is TGTGCCAGTAGTATAGGTTGGCAGATAAATCAGCCCCAGCATTTT. The whole variable domain, filled in from reference TRBV19 and TRBJ1-5, reads DGGITQSPKYLFRKEGQNVTLSCEQNLNHDAMYWYRQDPGQGLRLIYYSQIVNDFQKGDIAEGYSVSREKKESFPLTVTSAQKNPTAFYLCASSIGWQINQPQHFGDGTRLSIL.